This TCR beta chain was sequenced in a study of blood T cell repertoires in COVID-19. Across the study: The cDNA or gDNA used as material had been derived from T cells, B-cell-depleted T cells, or PBMCs.

Germline V gene lookup returns CDR1 KGHSH and CDR2 LQKENI. The CDR3 has 15 residues. The V and J ends lost 0 bases and 3 bases, in that order; junction bases with no gene match: 1. Per the authors' pipeline: Reference gene primer amplification gave nucleated cell count estimates. The method was immunoSEQ multiplex PCR; TCRdb's version includes in-frame clones alone and lacks a portion of them. The V and J calls and clone size come from that table; D and trimming were worked out from the DNA. The data show tens of thousands of clones, around 80% seen once. This chain connects TRBV18 to TRBJ1-2, with 10 bases fitting TRBD1. This receptor was taken from a human donor in a cohort sampled during active COVID-19. The sample consisted of peripheral blood. The CDR3 DNA sequence: TGTGCCAGCTCACCACCGGGACAGGGGTACTATGGCTACACCTTC. Amino acids: CASSPPGQGYYGYTF.